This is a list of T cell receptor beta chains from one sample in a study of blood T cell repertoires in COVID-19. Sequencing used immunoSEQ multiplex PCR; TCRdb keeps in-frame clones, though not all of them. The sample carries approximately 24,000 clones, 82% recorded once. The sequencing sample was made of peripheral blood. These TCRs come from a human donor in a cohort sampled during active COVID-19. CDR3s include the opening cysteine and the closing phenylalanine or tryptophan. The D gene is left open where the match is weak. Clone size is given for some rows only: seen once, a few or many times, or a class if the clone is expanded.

CASSQDTGRGSGEQFF | TGCGCCAGCAGCCAAGATACCGGGAGGGGATCCGGTGAGCAGTTCTTC | 16 | TRBD2 | few | TRBJ2-1 | TRBV4-3
CASSLGTGRHQPQHF | TGCGCCAGCAGCTTAGGGACAGGCCGGCACCAGCCCCAGCATTTT | 15 | TRBD1 | - | TRBJ1-5 | TRBV5-1
CASSLGGTDSPLHF | TGCGCCAGCAGCTTGGGAGGGACTGACTCACCCCTCCACTTT | 14 | - | few | TRBJ1-6 | TRBV5-1
CASSPQANYGYTF | TGTGCCAGCAGTCCACAAGCTAACTATGGCTACACCTTC | 13 | - | - | TRBJ1-2 | TRBV12-3/TRBV12-4
CASSRDPGGRGTEAFF | TGTGCCAGCAGCCGAGACCCAGGGGGCAGAGGCACTGAAGCTTTCTTT | 16 | TRBD1 | - | TRBJ1-1 | TRBV9
CASSIGHRDYGNTIYF | TGTGCCAGTAGTATAGGTCACAGGGATTACGGAAACACCATATATTTT | 16 | - | few | TRBJ1-3 | TRBV19
CASTSQGLTGSPLHF | TGTGCCAGCACCAGCCAGGGGCTTACGGGATCACCCCTCCACTTT | 15 | - | - | TRBJ1-6 | TRBV5-6
CASSLGGGRPNEKLFF | TGTGCCAGCAGCCTGGGAGGGGGACGCCCTAATGAAAAACTGTTTTTT | 16 | - | - | TRBJ1-4 | TRBV9
CASSSTPERLYNEQFF | TGTGCCAGCAGTTCTACCCCCGAGAGACTCTACAATGAGCAGTTCTTC | 16 | - | - | TRBJ2-1 | TRBV27
CASSLASITPEAFF | TGTGCCAGCAGCTTAGCTTCAATTACTCCTGAAGCTTTCTTT | 14 | - | - | TRBJ1-1 | TRBV7-9
CASSIMNTEAFF | TGTGCCAGCAGTATTATGAACACTGAAGCTTTCTTT | 12 | - | - | TRBJ1-1 | TRBV28
CASSQAGTKNEQFF | TGCGCCAGCAGCCAAGCCGGGACTAAGAATGAGCAGTTCTTC | 14 | TRBD2 | - | TRBJ2-1 | TRBV4-3
CASSLSQGTGGFYGYTF | TGTGCCAGCAGCTTAAGCCAGGGGACAGGGGGATTCTATGGCTACACCTTC | 17 | TRBD1 | - | TRBJ1-2 | TRBV7-9
CASSSTGSGEQYF | TGTGCCAGCAGCTCTACTGGGAGTGGGGAGCAGTACTTC | 13 | - | - | TRBJ2-7 | TRBV3-1/TRBV3-2
CSPGGANEQFF | TGCAGCCCGGGAGGGGCCAATGAGCAGTTCTTC | 11 | TRBD2 | - | TRBJ2-1 | TRBV29-1
CATSRDRIAGMTYEQYF | TGTGCCACCAGCAGAGATCGGATAGCGGGAATGACCTACGAGCAGTACTTC | 17 | TRBD2 | - | TRBJ2-7 | TRBV15
CASRPNRGSGNTIYF | TGTGCCAGCAGACCCAACAGGGGCTCTGGAAACACCATATATTTT | 15 | TRBD1 | few | TRBJ1-3 | TRBV6-5
CASSSQGETQYF | TGTGCCAGCAGTTCTCAGGGGGAGACCCAGTACTTC | 12 | - | - | TRBJ2-5 | TRBV27
CASSFLPGQGSSFF | TGTGCCAGCAGTTTTCTCCCGGGACAGGGTTCTTCTTTCTTT | 14 | TRBD1 | - | TRBJ1-1 | TRBV28
CASSLGGQRNQPQHF | TGTGCCAGCAGCTTGGGAGGACAACGGAATCAGCCCCAGCATTTT | 15 | - | - | TRBJ1-5 | TRBV5-4
CSAPLPYGYTF | TGCAGTGCTCCTCTACCCTATGGCTACACCTTC | 11 | - | - | TRBJ1-2 | TRBV20-1
CASARELAGALADTQYF | TGCGCCAGCGCACGGGAACTAGCGGGAGCCTTGGCAGATACGCAGTATTTT | 17 | TRBD2 | - | TRBJ2-3 | TRBV5-1
CASSQEVQMGGGHQPQHF | TGCGCCAGCAGCCAAGAGGTACAAATGGGTGGGGGCCATCAGCCCCAGCATTTT | 18 | - | - | TRBJ1-5 | TRBV4-3
CSVEQTGLEKLFF | TGCAGCGTTGAACAAACAGGGCTGGAAAAACTGTTTTTT | 13 | - | - | TRBJ1-4 | TRBV29-1
CASSYSPASAGELFF | TGTGCCAGCAGTTACTCGCCGGCTAGCGCCGGGGAGCTGTTTTTT | 15 | - | few | TRBJ2-2 | TRBV6-5
CASSPQGADNEQFF | TGTGCCAGCTCACCACAGGGGGCGGACAATGAGCAGTTCTTC | 14 | TRBD1 | - | TRBJ2-1 | TRBV18
CASSANTGTGGEQYF | TGTGCCAGCAGCGCCAATACCGGGACAGGGGGCGAGCAGTACTTC | 15 | TRBD1 | - | TRBJ2-7 | TRBV9